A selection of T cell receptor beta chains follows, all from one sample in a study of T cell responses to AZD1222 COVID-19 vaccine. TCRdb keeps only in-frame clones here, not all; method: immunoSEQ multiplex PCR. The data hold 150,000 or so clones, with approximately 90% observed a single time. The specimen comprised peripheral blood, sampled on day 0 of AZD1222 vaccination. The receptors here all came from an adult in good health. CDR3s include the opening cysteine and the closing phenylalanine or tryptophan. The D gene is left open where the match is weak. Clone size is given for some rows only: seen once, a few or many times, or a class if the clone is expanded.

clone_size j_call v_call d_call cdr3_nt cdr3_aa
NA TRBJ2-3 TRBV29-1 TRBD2 TGCAGCATGGGACTAGCCACAGATACGCAGTATTTT CSMGLATDTQYF
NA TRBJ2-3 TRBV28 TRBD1 TGTGCCAGCAGTTTAGGGACAGCCCTCACAGATACGCAGTATTTT CASSLGTALTDTQYF
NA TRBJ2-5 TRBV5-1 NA TGCGCCAGCACCCTCGGACTGGGAGAGACCCAGTACTTC CASTLGLGETQYF
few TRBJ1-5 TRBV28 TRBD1 TGTGCCAGCAGTCCAGGGACAGCTTTTAATCAGCCCCAGCATTTT CASSPGTAFNQPQHF
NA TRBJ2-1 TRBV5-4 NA TGTGCCAGCAGCTCCGGACAGTACAATGAGCAGTTCTTC CASSSGQYNEQFF
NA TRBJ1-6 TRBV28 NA TGTGCCAGCAGTTTATATAGGCAATCCTCAGCCGGCCATTCACCCCTCCACTTT CASSLYRQSSAGHSPLHF
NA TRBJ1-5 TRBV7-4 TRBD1 TGTGCCAGCAGCGTCGGGACAGAGCCCTATAGCAATCAGCCCCAGCATTTT CASSVGTEPYSNQPQHF
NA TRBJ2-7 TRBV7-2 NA TGTGCCAGCAGCTTAGATCCAGGGGACTACGAGCAGTACTTC CASSLDPGDYEQYF
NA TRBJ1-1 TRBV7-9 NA TGTGCCAGCAGCGGTACCGGGGACCCGAGGGACACTGAAGCTTTCTTT CASSGTGDPRDTEAFF
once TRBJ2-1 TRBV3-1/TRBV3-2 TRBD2 TGTGCCAGCAGCCAAGGGACTAGCGGGATCGAGTCCTACAATGAGCAGTTCTTC CASSQGTSGIESYNEQFF
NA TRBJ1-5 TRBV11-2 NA TGTGCCAGCAGCTTAGGGGATTATAGCAATCAGCCCCAGCATTTT CASSLGDYSNQPQHF
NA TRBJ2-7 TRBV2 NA TGTGCCAGCAGTGCGTCAGTTGGTGAGCAGTACTTC CASSASVGEQYF
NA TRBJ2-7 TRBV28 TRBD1 TGTGCCAGCATCACCCGGCGGACAGGGGCCTACGAGCAGTACTTC CASITRRTGAYEQYF
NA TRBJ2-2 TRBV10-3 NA TGTGCCATCAGACCACAAGAGGCCGGGGAGCTGTTTTTT CAIRPQEAGELFF
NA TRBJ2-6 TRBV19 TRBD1 TGTGCCAGTACCCCGCTGGGGGACAGCAACTCTGGGGCCAACGTCCTGACTTTC CASTPLGDSNSGANVLTF
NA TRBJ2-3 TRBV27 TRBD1 TGTGCCAGCAGTGCAGGGGGAACCACAGATACGCAGTATTTT CASSAGGTTDTQYF
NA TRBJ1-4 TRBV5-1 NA TGCGCCAGCAGCTTGGTAAAACAGGGTTTATCAACTAATGAAAAACTGTTTTTT CASSLVKQGLSTNEKLFF
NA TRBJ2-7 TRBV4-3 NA TGCGCCAGCAGCCAAGATCTGCAGCGGGCCAACTACGAGCAGTACTTC CASSQDLQRANYEQYF
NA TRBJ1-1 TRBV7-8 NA TGTGCCAGCAGCTCCCCGACCACAAACTTGGGGAACACTGAAGCTTTCTTT CASSSPTTNLGNTEAFF
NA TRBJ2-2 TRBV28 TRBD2 TGTGCCAGTGCGCGGGGGAGGACCGGGGAGCTGTTTTTT CASARGRTGELFF
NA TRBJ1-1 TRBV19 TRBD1 TGTGCCAGTAGTTTAACAGGGGGCGCCGGGAACACTGAAGCTTTCTTT CASSLTGGAGNTEAFF
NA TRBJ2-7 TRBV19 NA TGTGCCAGTAGACCTAGGGGGGGAGACCTCTACGAGCAGTACTTC CASRPRGGDLYEQYF
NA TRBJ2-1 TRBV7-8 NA TGTGCCAGCAGCAGGGTGAGGGGGGGAAATGAGCAGTTCTTC CASSRVRGGNEQFF
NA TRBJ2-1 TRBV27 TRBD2 TGTGCCAGCAGTTTATTACTAAGCGGGAGGGTCAATGAGCAGTTCTTC CASSLLLSGRVNEQFF
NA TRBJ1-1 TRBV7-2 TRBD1 TGTGCCAGCAGCGAGACAGGGGGCATTTACTTGAACACTGAAGCTTTCTTT CASSETGGIYLNTEAFF
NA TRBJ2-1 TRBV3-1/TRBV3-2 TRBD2 TGTGCCAGCAGCCACCCTAGCGGGAGTCCTAATGAGCAGTTCTTC CASSHPSGSPNEQFF
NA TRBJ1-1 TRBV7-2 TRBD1 TGTGCCAGCAGCTTAGGATCACAGGGGAGCACTGAAGCTTTCTTT CASSLGSQGSTEAFF
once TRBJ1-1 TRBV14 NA TGTGCCAGCAGCCAAGACCTTTACAGAAGAGGGGCTGAAGCTTTCTTT CASSQDLYRRGAEAFF
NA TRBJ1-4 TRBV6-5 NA TGTGCCAGCAGTTACTCAGGAGGGGTCAATGAAAAACTGTTTTTT CASSYSGGVNEKLFF
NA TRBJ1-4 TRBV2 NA TGTGCCAGCAGAGAAAAGGAATGGGCTAATGAAAAACTGTTTTTT CASREKEWANEKLFF
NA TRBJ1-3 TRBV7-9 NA TGTGCCAGCAGCCCGTCAGAGGGGGGGTACACCATATATTTT CASSPSEGGYTIYF
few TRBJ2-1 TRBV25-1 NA TGTGCCAGCAGTCGGGAGTACCATGAGCAGTTCTTC CASSREYHEQFF
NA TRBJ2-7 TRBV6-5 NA TGTGCCAGCAACTCAGGAGACCTCAAGCAGTACTTC CASNSGDLKQYF
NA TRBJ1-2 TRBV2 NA TGTGCCAGCAATTCGGGTTGGGCGGGTTATGGCTACACCTTC CASNSGWAGYGYTF
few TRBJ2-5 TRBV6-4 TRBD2 TGTGCCAGCAGGGCGGGAGGAGGGGAGACCCAGTACTTC CASRAGGGETQYF
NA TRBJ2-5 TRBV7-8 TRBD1 TGTGCCAGCAGCTTACCGGGACAGGGGCAAGAGACCCAGTACTTC CASSLPGQGQETQYF
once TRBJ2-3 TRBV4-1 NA TGCGCCAGCAGCCAGGGCGGTAGCACAGATACGCAGTATTTT CASSQGGSTDTQYF
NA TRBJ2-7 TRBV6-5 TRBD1 TGTGCCAGCAACGGACAGGGTCAACACGAGCAGTACTTC CASNGQGQHEQYF
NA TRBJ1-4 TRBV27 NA TGTGCCAGCAGCAGACCGGGGGGAAAACTGTTTTTT CASSRPGGKLFF
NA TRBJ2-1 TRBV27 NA TGTGCCAGCAGCGACATCCCCCACAATGAGCAGTTCTTC CASSDIPHNEQFF
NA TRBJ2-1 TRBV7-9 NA TGTGCCAGCAGCGAGGTGGAGCAGCGGTTCTTC CASSEVEQRFF
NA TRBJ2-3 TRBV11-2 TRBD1 TGTGCCAGCAGCTCCCAGGGACAGGGGCCCACAGATACGCAGTATTTT CASSSQGQGPTDTQYF
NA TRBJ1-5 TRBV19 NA TGTGCCAGTAGTATAGTCCGCAATCAGCCCCAGCATTTT CASSIVRNQPQHF
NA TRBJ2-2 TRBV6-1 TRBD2 TGTGCCAGCAGTGAAGCGGGACTAGCGGCCGGGGAGCTGTTTTTT CASSEAGLAAGELFF
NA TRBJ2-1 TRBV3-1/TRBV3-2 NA TGTGCCAGCAGCCAAGATCTAGCGCCATACAATGAGCAGTTCTTC CASSQDLAPYNEQFF
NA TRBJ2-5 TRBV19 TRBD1 TGTGCCAGTAGTGAGGGGACAGTCCAAGAGACCCAGTACTTC CASSEGTVQETQYF
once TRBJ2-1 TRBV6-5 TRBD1 TGTGCCACCGCCACAACAGGGGGGAATTACAATGAGCAGTTCTTC CATATTGGNYNEQFF
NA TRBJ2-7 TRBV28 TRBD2 TGTGCCAGCACCCTAAGTAGGGGAGGGCCCTACGAGCAGTACTTC CASTLSRGGPYEQYF
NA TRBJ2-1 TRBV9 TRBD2 TGTGCCAGCAGCGTAGTGACCTCAGCGGGAGGGGGCGAGCAGTTCTTC CASSVVTSAGGGEQFF
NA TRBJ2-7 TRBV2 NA TGTGCCAGCGGGTCTGGAGGAGCTGTGGGAAACGAGCAGTACTTC CASGSGGAVGNEQYF
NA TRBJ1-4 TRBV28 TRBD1 TGTGCCAGCAGTTTAGGGGACAGGGATGAAAAACTGTTTTTT CASSLGDRDEKLFF
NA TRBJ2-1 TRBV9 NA TGTGCCAGCAGCGTAGGAATTAGCGCGGGGAATGAGCAGTTCTTC CASSVGISAGNEQFF